This entry features one TCR beta chain sequence. The assay was immunoSEQ multiplex PCR, and TCRdb's table has in-frame clones only and misses some. The data show about 140,000 clones, 80% to 90% seen once. The data stem from a study of blood T cell repertoires in COVID-19. V was trimmed by 1 base and J by 8 bases, leaving 13 bases between them. CDR1 MNHEY and CDR2 SMNVEV come from the germline V gene (reference sequence). CDR3 length: 14 residues. What was sequenced was peripheral blood. The chain employs TRBV27 and TRBJ2-3; D gene unclear. This TCR came from an older woman with active COVID-19. The CDR3 spells CASSLYQTSSTQYF. The CDR3 DNA follows: TGTGCCAGCAGTTTATATCAGACTTCGAGTACGCAGTATTTT.